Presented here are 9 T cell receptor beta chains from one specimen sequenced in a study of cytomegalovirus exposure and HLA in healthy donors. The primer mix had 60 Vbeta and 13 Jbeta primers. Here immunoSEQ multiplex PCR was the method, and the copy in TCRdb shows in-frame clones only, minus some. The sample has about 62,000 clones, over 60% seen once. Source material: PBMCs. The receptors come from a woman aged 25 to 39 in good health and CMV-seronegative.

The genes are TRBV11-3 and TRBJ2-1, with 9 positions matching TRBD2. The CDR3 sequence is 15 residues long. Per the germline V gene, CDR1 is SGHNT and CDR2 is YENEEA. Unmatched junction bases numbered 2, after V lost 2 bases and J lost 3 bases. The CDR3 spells CASSLLAGRYNEQFF. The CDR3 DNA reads TGTGCCAGCAGCTTACTAGCGGGACGCTACAATGAGCAGTTCTTC.

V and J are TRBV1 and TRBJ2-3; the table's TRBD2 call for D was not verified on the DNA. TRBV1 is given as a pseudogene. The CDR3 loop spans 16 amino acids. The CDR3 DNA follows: TGCACCAGCAGCCAAGATGCGGTCCCTAGCACAGATACGCAGTATTTT. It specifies CTSSQDAVPSTDTQYF.

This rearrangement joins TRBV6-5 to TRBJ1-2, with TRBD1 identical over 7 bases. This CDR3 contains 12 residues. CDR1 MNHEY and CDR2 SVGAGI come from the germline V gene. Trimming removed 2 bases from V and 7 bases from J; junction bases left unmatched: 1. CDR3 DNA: TGTGCCAGCAGTTACAACAGGGGTGGCTACACCTTC. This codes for CASSYNRGGYTF.

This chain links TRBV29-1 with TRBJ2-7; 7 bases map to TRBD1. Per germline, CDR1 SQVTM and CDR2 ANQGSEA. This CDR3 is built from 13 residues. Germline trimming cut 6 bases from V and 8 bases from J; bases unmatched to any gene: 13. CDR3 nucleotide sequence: TGCAGCGTCATGACAGGGCCCCTTGAAAAGCAGTACTTC. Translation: CSVMTGPLEKQYF.

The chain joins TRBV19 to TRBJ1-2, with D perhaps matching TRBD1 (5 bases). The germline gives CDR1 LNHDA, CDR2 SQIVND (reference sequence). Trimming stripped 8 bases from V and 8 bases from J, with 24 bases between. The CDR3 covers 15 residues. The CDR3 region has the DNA TGTGCCAGTGGATTCGGGGGTGAAGGTCTATACGGCTACACCTTC. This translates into CASGFGGEGLYGYTF.

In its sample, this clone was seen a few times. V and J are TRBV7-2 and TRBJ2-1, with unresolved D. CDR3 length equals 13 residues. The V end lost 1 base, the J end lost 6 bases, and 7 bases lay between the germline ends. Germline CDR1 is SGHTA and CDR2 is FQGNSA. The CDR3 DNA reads TGTGCCAGCAGCTTAGAGCGCCCCAATGAGCAGTTCTTC. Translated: CASSLERPNEQFF.

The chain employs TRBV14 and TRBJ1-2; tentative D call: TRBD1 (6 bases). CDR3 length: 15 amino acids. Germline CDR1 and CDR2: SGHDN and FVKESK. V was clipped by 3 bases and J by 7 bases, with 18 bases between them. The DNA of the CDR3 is TGTGCCAGCAGCCAGGAACAGGGCCGTGGTCGTGGCTACACCTTC. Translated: CASSQEQGRGRGYTF.

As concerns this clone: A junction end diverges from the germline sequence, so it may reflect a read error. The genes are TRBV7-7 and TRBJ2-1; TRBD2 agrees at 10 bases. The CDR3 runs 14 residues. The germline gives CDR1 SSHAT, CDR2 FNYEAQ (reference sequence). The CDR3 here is CASSSSSGSGEQFF. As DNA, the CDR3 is TGTGCTAGCAGCTCCTCTAGCGGGAGTGGGGAGCAGTTCTTC.

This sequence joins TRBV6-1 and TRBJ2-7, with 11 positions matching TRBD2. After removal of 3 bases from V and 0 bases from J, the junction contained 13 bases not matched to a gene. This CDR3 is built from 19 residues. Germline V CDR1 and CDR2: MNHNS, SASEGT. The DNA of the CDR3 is TGTGCCAGCAGTGACCTACTAGCGGGGGTGGGACGAGCCTCCTACGAGCAGTACTTC. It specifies CASSDLLAGVGRASYEQYF.